These T cell receptor beta chains were read from a single sample in a study of blood T cell repertoires in COVID-19. The table came from immunoSEQ multiplex PCR; TCRdb's copy has only in-frame clones and leaves some out. The sample shows about 200,000 clones, about four fifths of them seen only once. Sample: PBMCs or T cells enriched from blood (not recorded which). These receptors were taken from a woman in her 30s who had been exposed to COVID-19. Each CDR3 is given with its conserved first and last residue. A D gene is named only where the DNA matches it firmly. Expanded clones are given a class, and other clones once, few, many or no size at all.

clone size	D gene	J gene	V gene	CDR3 protein	CDR3 DNA
.	.	TRBJ2-3	TRBV2	CASSEALLGSGTQYF	TGTGCCAGCAGTGAAGCGCTTCTGGGCAGCGGGACGCAGTATTTT
.	.	TRBJ1-4	TRBV9	CASSVTGRGEKLFF	TGTGCCAGCAGCGTAACCGGGAGGGGAGAAAAACTGTTTTTT
.	.	TRBJ1-2	TRBV19	CASTSQGSDTYGYTF	TGTGCCAGTACATCACAGGGATCCGATACTTATGGCTACACCTTC
.	.	TRBJ1-5	TRBV19	CASSMAGVQPQHF	TGTGCCAGTAGTATGGCGGGTGTACAGCCCCAGCATTTT
once	.	TRBJ1-2	TRBV4-1	CASSQDARGWYGYTF	TGCGCCAGCAGCCAAGATGCGCGGGGTTGGTATGGCTACACCTTC
.	TRBD2	TRBJ2-7	TRBV5-4	CASSWGDPRSGGVYEQYF	TGTGCCAGCAGCTGGGGGGACCCTAGGAGCGGGGGAGTCTACGAGCAGTACTTC
.	TRBD1	TRBJ1-1	TRBV10-2	CASSTTGVEAFF	TGCGCCAGCAGTACAACAGGGGTGGAAGCTTTCTTT
.	.	TRBJ2-7	TRBV6-5	CASSYAGRSYEQYF	TGTGCCAGCAGTTACGCGGGACGATCCTACGAGCAGTACTTC
.	.	TRBJ2-1	TRBV2	CAISGVSYNEQFF	TGTGCCATCTCAGGGGTAAGCTACAATGAGCAGTTCTTC
few	TRBD1	TRBJ1-2	TRBV19	CASSTDRTGRNYGYTF	TGTGCCAGTAGTACGGACCGGACAGGGAGGAACTATGGCTACACCTTC
.	.	TRBJ1-1	TRBV15	CATSRDRQNGFTEAFF	TGTGCCACCAGCAGAGATAGACAGAACGGGTTCACTGAAGCTTTCTTT
.	.	TRBJ2-5	TRBV6-5	CASSTPGVGETQYF	TGTGCCAGCAGTACCCCGGGGGTTGGAGAGACCCAGTACTTC
.	.	TRBJ2-7	TRBV4-1	CASSHISRGAYEQYF	TGCGCCAGCAGCCACATCAGTCGGGGAGCCTACGAGCAGTACTTC
.	TRBD2	TRBJ2-2	TRBV27	CASSLWGGDGELFF	TGTGCCAGCAGTTTATGGGGGGGAGACGGGGAGCTGTTTTTT
.	TRBD1	TRBJ1-3	TRBV7-8	CASSLEGTGGGNTIYF	TGTGCCAGCAGCTTAGAAGGGACAGGGGGTGGAAACACCATATATTTT
few	.	TRBJ1-2	TRBV14	CASSQITNYGYTF	TGTGCCAGCAGCCAAATCACTAACTATGGCTACACCTTC
.	.	TRBJ2-7	TRBV5-1	CASSLHENREEQYF	TGCGCCAGCAGCTTGCATGAGAACCGGGAAGAGCAGTACTTC
.	.	TRBJ1-4	TRBV21-1	CAKDRGPPQGEKLFF	TGTGCGAAAGACAGGGGGCCACCCCAAGGTGAAAAACTGTTTTTT
.	TRBD1	TRBJ1-1	TRBV10-1	CASSGGGTGMNTEAFF	TGCGCCAGCAGTGGGGGGGGGACAGGTATGAACACTGAAGCTTTCTTT
.	TRBD1	TRBJ1-6	TRBV27	CASATGTEHSPLHF	TGTGCCAGCGCTACCGGGACAGAGCATTCACCCCTCCACTTT
.	.	TRBJ1-5	TRBV28	CASSSGRYTDQPQHF	TGTGCCAGCAGCAGCGGCCGCTACACTGATCAGCCCCAGCATTTT
.	.	TRBJ1-2	TRBV15	CATSRAGAYGYTF	TGTGCCACCAGCAGGGCCGGAGCCTATGGCTACACCTTC
.	.	TRBJ1-1	TRBV27	CASSFGGAEAFF	TGTGCCAGCAGCTTCGGAGGGGCCGAAGCTTTCTTT
few	.	TRBJ1-1	TRBV7-2	CASSATLNTEAFF	TGTGCCAGCAGCGCCACATTGAACACTGAAGCTTTCTTT
once	.	TRBJ1-1	TRBV2	CASMETGGTEAFF	TGTGCCAGCATGGAAACGGGAGGAACTGAAGCTTTCTTT
few	.	TRBJ1-1	TRBV9	CASGPTGLNTEAFF	TGTGCCAGCGGCCCCACAGGGCTGAACACTGAAGCTTTCTTT
.	.	TRBJ1-6	TRBV30	CAFSSTFSSYNSPLHF	TGTGCCTTCTCAAGCACCTTTAGCTCCTATAATTCACCCCTCCACTTT
.	.	TRBJ2-7	TRBV5-1	CASSLEQAYEQYF	TGCGCCAGCAGCTTGGAACAGGCCTACGAGCAGTACTTC
.	.	TRBJ2-1	TRBV30	CACSSSYNEQFF	TGTGCCTGTTCGAGCTCCTACAATGAGCAGTTCTTC
.	.	TRBJ2-3	TRBV27	CASSWGLRYTQYF	TGTGCCAGCAGTTGGGGACTCCGGTATACGCAGTATTTT
.	TRBD1	TRBJ1-4	TRBV11-2	CASSTTGAREKLFF	TGTGCCAGCAGCACTACAGGGGCGCGTGAAAAACTGTTTTTT
.	TRBD2	TRBJ2-7	TRBV5-5	CASSLAAGGLDEQYF	TGTGCCAGCAGCTTAGCTGCGGGGGGGCTGGACGAGCAGTACTTC
once	TRBD2	TRBJ2-7	TRBV11-2	CASSSNRDYPWSSYEQYF	TGTGCCAGCAGCTCCAACCGGGACTATCCTTGGAGCTCCTACGAGCAGTACTTC
.	TRBD1	TRBJ1-4	TRBV24-1	CATSEERQGAEKLFF	TGTGCCACCAGCGAAGAAAGACAGGGGGCTGAAAAACTGTTTTTT
.	.	TRBJ2-3	TRBV21-1	CASTHQMGLARGTQYF	TGTGCCAGCACCCACCAGATGGGCTTGGCTAGGGGGACGCAGTATTTT
.	.	TRBJ1-2	TRBV15	CATSRDGEGRRGYTF	TGTGCCACCAGCAGAGATGGGGAGGGCAGGCGGGGCTACACCTTC
.	.	TRBJ2-7	TRBV5-4	CASSLYGGGTYEQYF	TGTGCCAGCAGCTTGTACGGCGGAGGGACCTACGAGCAGTACTTC
.	.	TRBJ1-5	TRBV6-5	CASSTNGGSGQPQHF	TGTGCCAGCAGTACGAACGGGGGTTCTGGTCAGCCCCAGCATTTT
.	TRBD2	TRBJ2-7	TRBV6-6	CASRTLALLSYEQYF	TGTGCCAGCAGAACACTAGCGCTGCTTTCCTACGAGCAGTACTTC
.	.	TRBJ1-2	TRBV12-3/TRBV12-4	CASSFKRYYGYTF	TGTGCCAGCAGTTTCAAGCGCTACTATGGCTACACCTTC
.	TRBD1	TRBJ1-6	TRBV18	CASSGQDDSPLHF	TGTGCCAGCTCCGGACAGGACGATTCACCCCTCCACTTT
.	TRBD1	TRBJ1-1	TRBV7-9	CASSTGQGAEAFF	TGTGCCAGCAGCACGGGACAGGGAGCTGAAGCTTTCTTT
.	TRBD1	TRBJ1-2	TRBV5-4	CASSWGQGNSYTF	TGTGCCAGCAGCTGGGGACAGGGGAATAGCTACACCTTC
.	TRBD1	TRBJ1-1	TRBV9	CASSLTGESWQAFF	TGTGCCAGCAGCTTAACAGGGGAATCCTGGCAAGCTTTCTTT
once	TRBD1	TRBJ2-7	TRBV15	CATSRDRGPWEQYF	TGTGCCACCAGCAGGGACAGGGGTCCTTGGGAGCAGTACTTC
.	TRBD2	TRBJ2-1	TRBV10-1	CASSPGLAGAIYNEQFF	TGCGCCAGCAGCCCGGGACTAGCGGGGGCCATCTACAATGAGCAGTTCTTC